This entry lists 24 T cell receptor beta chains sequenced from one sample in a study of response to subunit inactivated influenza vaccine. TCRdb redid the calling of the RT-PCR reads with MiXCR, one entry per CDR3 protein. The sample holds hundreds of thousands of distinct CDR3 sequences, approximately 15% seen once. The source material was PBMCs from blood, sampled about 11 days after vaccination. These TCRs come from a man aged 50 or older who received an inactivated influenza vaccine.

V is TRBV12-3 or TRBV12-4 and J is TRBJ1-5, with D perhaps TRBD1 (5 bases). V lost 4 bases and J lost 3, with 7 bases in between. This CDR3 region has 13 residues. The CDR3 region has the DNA TGTGCCAGCAGTTCCAGGGTCAATCAGCCCCAGCATTTT. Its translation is CASSSRVNQPQHF.

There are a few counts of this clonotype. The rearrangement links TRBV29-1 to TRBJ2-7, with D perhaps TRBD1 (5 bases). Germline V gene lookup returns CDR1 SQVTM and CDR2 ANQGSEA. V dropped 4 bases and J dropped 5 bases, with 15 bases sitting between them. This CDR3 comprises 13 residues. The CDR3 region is CSVATVLVNEQYF. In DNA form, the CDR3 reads TGCAGCGTTGCGACAGTTTTGGTGAACGAGCAGTACTTC.

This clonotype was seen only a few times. In nucleotides, the CDR3 is TGCGCCAGCAGCTTGGCCTTGGGGAGCACCGGGGAGCTGTTTTTT. Translation: CASSLALGSTGELFF. The chain joins TRBV5-1 to TRBJ2-2; the D gene is possibly TRBD2 (5 bases). The CDR3 has 15 amino acids. Germline V lookup: CDR1 SGHRS, CDR2 YFSETQ. Trimming cost V 0 bases and J 4 bases, with 10 bases left between them.

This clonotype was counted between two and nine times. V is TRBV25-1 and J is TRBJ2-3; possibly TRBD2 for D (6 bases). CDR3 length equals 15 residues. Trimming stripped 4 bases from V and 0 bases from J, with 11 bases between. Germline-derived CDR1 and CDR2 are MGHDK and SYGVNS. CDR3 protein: CASSALAPSTDTQYF. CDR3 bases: TGTGCCAGCAGTGCCCTAGCGCCTAGCACAGATACGCAGTATTTT.

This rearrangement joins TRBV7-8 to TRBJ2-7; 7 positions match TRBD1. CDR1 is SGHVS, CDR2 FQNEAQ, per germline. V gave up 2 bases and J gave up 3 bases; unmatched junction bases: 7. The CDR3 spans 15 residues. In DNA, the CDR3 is TGTGCCAGCAGCTTATACCCGGGACAGTACTACGAGCAGTACTTC. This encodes CASSLYPGQYYEQYF.

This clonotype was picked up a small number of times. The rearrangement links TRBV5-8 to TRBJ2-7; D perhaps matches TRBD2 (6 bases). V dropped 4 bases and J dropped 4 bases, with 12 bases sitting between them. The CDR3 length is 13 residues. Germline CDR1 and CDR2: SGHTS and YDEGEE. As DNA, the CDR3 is TGTGCCAGCAGCACCGGGACTGTATACGAGCAGTACTTC. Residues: CASSTGTVYEQYF.

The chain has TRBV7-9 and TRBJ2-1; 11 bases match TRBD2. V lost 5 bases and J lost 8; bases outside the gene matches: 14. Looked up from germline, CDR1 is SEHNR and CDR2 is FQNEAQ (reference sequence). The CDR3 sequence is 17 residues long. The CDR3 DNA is TGTGCCAGCAGCCCACAACTAGCGGGAGTCTGGGGGGATGAGCAGTTCTTC. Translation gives CASSPQLAGVWGDEQFF.

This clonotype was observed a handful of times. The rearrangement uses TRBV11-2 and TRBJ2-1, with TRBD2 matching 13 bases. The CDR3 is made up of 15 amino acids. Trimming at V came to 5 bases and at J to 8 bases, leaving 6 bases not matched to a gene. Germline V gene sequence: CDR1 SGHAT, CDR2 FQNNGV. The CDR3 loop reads CASSQTSGRVHEQFF. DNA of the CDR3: TGTGCCAGCAGCCAAACTAGCGGGAGGGTCCATGAGCAGTTCTTC.

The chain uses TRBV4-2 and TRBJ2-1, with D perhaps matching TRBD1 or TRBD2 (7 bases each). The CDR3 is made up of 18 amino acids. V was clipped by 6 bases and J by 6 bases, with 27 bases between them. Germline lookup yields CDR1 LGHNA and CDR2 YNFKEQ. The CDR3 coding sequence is TGTGCCAGCAGTACGGGACAGCCCAGGGCTAGCGGAGGCAATGAGCAGTTCTTC. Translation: CASSTGQPRASGGNEQFF.

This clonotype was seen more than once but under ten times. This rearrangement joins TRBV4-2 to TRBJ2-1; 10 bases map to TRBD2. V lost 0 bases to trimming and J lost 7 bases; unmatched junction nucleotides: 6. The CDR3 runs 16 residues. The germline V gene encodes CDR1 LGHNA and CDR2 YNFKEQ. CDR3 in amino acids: CASSQERAGGINEQFF. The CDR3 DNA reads TGTGCCAGCAGCCAAGAACGAGCGGGAGGGATAAATGAGCAGTTCTTC.

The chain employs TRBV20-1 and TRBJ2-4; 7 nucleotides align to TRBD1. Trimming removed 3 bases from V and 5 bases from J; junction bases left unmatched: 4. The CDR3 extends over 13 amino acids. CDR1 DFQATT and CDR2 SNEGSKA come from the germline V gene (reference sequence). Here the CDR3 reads CSASIQGENIQYF. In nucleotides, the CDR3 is TGCAGTGCTAGTATTCAGGGGGAAAACATTCAGTACTTC.

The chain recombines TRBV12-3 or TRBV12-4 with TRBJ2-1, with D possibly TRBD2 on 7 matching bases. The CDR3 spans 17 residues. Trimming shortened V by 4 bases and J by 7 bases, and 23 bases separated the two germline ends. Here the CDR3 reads CASSSLAGAGFQNEQFF. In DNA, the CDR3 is TGTGCCAGCAGTTCCCTTGCGGGGGCGGGTTTTCAGAATGAGCAGTTCTTC.

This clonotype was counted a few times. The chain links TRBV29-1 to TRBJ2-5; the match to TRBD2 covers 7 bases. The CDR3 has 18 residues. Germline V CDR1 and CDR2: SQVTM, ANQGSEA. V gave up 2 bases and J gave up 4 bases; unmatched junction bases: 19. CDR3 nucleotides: TGCAGCGTTGAACGATTAAAGCGGGACCTATGGAGGGGAGAGACCCAGTACTTC. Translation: CSVERLKRDLWRGETQYF.

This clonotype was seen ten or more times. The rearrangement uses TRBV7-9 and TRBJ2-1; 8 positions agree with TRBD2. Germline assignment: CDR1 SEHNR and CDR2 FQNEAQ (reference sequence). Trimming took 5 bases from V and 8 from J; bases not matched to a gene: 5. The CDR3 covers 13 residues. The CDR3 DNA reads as TGTGCCAGCAGCCCCGGGACTAGGCATGAGCAGTTCTTC. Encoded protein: CASSPGTRHEQFF.

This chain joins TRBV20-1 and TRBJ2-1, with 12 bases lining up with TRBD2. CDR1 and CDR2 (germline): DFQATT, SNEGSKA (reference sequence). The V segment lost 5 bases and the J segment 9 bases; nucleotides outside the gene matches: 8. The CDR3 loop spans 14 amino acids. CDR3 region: CSAPTSGSGTEQFF. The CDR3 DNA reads TGCAGTGCTCCGACTAGCGGGAGTGGGACTGAGCAGTTCTTC.

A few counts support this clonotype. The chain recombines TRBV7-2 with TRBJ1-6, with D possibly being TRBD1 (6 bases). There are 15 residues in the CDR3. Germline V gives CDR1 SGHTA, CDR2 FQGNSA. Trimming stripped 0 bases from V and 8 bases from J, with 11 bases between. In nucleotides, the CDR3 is TGTGCCAGCAGCTTAGCGCGGGGGCGCGATTCACCCCTCCACTTT. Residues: CASSLARGRDSPLHF.

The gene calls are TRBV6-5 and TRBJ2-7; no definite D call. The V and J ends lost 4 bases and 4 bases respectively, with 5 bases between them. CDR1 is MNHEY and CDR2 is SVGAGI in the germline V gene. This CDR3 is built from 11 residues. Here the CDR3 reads CASSSWYEQYF. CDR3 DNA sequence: TGTGCCAGCAGTTCCTGGTACGAGCAGTACTTC.

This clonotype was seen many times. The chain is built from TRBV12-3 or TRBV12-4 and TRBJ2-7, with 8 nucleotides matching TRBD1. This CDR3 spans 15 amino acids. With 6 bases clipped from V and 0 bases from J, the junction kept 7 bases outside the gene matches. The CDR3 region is CASRKGQGTSYEQYF. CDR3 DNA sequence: TGTGCCAGCAGGAAAGGACAGGGAACCTCCTACGAGCAGTACTTC.

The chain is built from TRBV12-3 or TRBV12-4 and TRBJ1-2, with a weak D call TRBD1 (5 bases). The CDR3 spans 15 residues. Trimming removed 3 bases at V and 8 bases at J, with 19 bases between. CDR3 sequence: CASSLEIRGFEGYTF. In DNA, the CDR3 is TGTGCCAGCAGTTTGGAGATTCGGGGGTTCGAGGGCTACACCTTC.

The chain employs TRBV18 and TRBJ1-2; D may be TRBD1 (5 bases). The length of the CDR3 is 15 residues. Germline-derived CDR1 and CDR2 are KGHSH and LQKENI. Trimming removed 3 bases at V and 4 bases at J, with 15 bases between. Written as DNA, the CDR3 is TGTGCCAGCTCACCGTCGATCGGGGGAGGCTATGGCTACACCTTC. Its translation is CASSPSIGGGYGYTF.

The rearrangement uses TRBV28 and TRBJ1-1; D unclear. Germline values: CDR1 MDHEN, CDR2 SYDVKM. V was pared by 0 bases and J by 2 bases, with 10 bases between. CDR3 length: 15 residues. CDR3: CASSLWPGFNTEAFF. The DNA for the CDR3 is TGTGCCAGCAGTTTATGGCCAGGCTTCAACACTGAAGCTTTCTTT.

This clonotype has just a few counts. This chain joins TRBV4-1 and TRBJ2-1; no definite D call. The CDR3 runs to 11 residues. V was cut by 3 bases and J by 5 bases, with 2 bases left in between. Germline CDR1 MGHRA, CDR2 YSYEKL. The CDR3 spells CASSHHNEQFF. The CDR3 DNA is TGCGCCAGCAGCCACCACAATGAGCAGTTCTTC.

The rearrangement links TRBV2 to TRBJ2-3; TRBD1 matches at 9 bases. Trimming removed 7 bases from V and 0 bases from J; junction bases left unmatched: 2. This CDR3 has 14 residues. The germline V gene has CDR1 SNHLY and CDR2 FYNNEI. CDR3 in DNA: TGTGCCAGCACCGGGACAGGGAGCACAGATACGCAGTATTTT. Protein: CASTGTGSTDTQYF.

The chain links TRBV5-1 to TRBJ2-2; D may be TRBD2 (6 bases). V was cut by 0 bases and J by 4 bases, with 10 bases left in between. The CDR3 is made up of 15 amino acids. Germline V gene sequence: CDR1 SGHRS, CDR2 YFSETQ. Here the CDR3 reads CASSLERRGTGELFF. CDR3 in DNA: TGCGCCAGCAGCTTGGAACGGAGGGGCACCGGGGAGCTGTTTTTT.